What follows are 30 T cell receptor beta chains derived from one specimen sequenced in a study of blood T cells in healthy people across ages. Combining a sample-barcoded 5' primer with a J-beta primer mix, a second PCR ran for roughly 6 to 12 cycles. Via MiXCR, TCRdb re-called the 5' RACE reads, giving one row per CDR3 protein. The data hold about 970,000 distinct CDR3 sequences, with about 51% observed a single time. The specimen was blood. These receptor sequences come from a woman aged 55 to 70 in good health.

The chain is built from TRBV7-2 and TRBJ2-5; TRBD2 aligns across 10 bases. The CDR3 sequence is 16 residues long. CDR1 SGHTA and CDR2 FQGNSA come from the germline V gene. V was pared by 4 bases and J by 0 bases, with 5 bases of the junction left unmatched. This chain's CDR3 is CASSSLAGGYQETQYF. In DNA, the CDR3 is TGTGCCAGCAGCTCCTTAGCGGGAGGTTACCAAGAGACCCAGTACTTC. The full variable domain, its missing parts supplied by reference TRBV7-2 and TRBJ2-5, is GAGVSQSPSNKVTEKGKDVELRCDPISGHTALYWYRQSLGQGLEFLIYFQGNSAPDKSGLPSDRFSAERTGGSVSTLTIQRTQQEDSAVYLCASSSLAGGYQETQYFGPGTRLLVL.

This clonotype was seen once. The chain carries TRBV5-1 and TRBJ2-1; D possibly matches TRBD1 or TRBD2 (5 bases each). The DNA end is a closer match to TRBJ2-7, so the J assignment may be wrong. Per germline, CDR1 SGHRS and CDR2 YFSETQ. The CDR3 is 13 residues long. DNA for the CDR3: TGCGCCAGCACCAGGGACCCCAATTACGAGCAGTACTTC. This encodes CASTRDPNYEQYF.

The gene calls are TRBV28 and TRBJ1-5; 8 bases agree with TRBD1. Germline V lookup: CDR1 MDHEN, CDR2 SYDVKM. The CDR3 is made up of 13 amino acids. The ends lost 10 bases at V and 8 bases at J; junction bases unmatched: 10. In DNA, the CDR3 is TGTGCCACGCGACGGGACAGGCAAAAGCCCCAGCATTTT. This codes for CATRRDRQKPQHF. The full variable domain, in which reference TRBV28 and TRBJ1-5 provide the parts outside the CDR3, is DVKVTQSSRYLVKRTGEKVFLECVQDMDHENMFWYRQDPGLGLRLIYFSYDVKMKEKGDIPEGYSVSREKKERFSLILESASTNQTSMYLCATRRDRQKPQHFGDGTRLSIL.

This clonotype was counted a few times. This sequence joins TRBV4-1 and TRBJ2-3; D is ambiguous. This CDR3 comprises 14 residues. Trimming stripped 1 base from V and 2 bases from J, with 7 bases between. Germline assignment: CDR1 MGHRA and CDR2 YSYEKL. CDR3 residues: CASSQGPYTDTQYF. The DNA for the CDR3 is TGCGCCAGCAGCCAAGGACCTTACACAGATACGCAGTATTTT.

The chain carries TRBV12-3 or TRBV12-4 and TRBJ2-5, with D perhaps matching TRBD2 (5 bases). The V gene lost 2 bases and the J gene lost 5 bases, with 12 bases spanning the gap. The CDR3 spans 14 residues. The CDR3 DNA is TGTGCCAGCAGTTTACCCGGACTCTCGGAGACCCAGTACTTC. Translation gives CASSLPGLSETQYF.

This clonotype was found a few times. The rearrangement joins TRBV29-1 to TRBJ2-5, with unresolved D. With 6 bases removed from V and 1 base from J, the gap between germline ends came to 12 bases. CDR3 size: 13 residues. The germline V gene encodes CDR1 SQVTM and CDR2 ANQGSEA. The CDR3 DNA reads TGCAGCGTCCTCCGTTTGGGCCAAGAGACCCAGTACTTC. It encodes CSVLRLGQETQYF.

The J gene is TRBJ1-1, the V gene TRBV5-1; 7 positions match TRBD1. CDR1 is SGHRS and CDR2 is YFSETQ in the germline V gene. V dropped 4 bases and J dropped 4; count of bases not matched to a gene: 7. The CDR3 covers 14 residues. The CDR3 sequence: CASSISGGPTEAFF. CDR3 nucleotides: TGCGCCAGCAGCATATCAGGGGGACCCACTGAAGCTTTCTTT.

This sequence joins TRBV11-2 and TRBJ2-7; unclear D gene. The germline V and J ends were trimmed by 1 base and 7 bases, with 14 bases remaining between them. There are 14 residues in the CDR3. Germline V gene sequence: CDR1 SGHAT, CDR2 FQNNGV. CDR3 amino acids: CASSLVWFVGEQYF. In DNA form, the CDR3 reads TGTGCCAGCAGCTTAGTGTGGTTTGTCGGGGAGCAGTACTTC. The variable domain in full, completed from reference TRBV11-2 and TRBJ2-7, reads EAGVAQSPRYKIIEKRQSVAFWCNPISGHATLYWYQQILGQGPKLLIQFQNNGVVDDSQLPKDRFSAERLKGVDSTLKIQPAKLEDSAVYLCASSLVWFVGEQYFGPGTRLTVT.

The rearrangement links TRBV5-4 to TRBJ2-5, with 7 positions matching TRBD2. After removal of 6 bases from V and 4 bases from J, the junction contained 0 bases not matched to a gene. The CDR3 has 11 amino acids. Looked up from germline, CDR1 is SGHNT and CDR2 is YYREEE (reference sequence). DNA of the CDR3: TGTGCCAGCATAGCGGGAGAGACCCAGTACTTC. This gives the protein CASIAGETQYF.

The V and J genes are TRBV29-1 and TRBJ2-1, with no clear D. The germline gives CDR1 SQVTM, CDR2 ANQGSEA. Between the trimmed V and J ends, which lost 4 bases and 8 bases, there was a span of 9 bases. This CDR3 has 11 amino acids. Here the CDR3 reads CSVVTGHEQFF. CDR3 DNA sequence: TGCAGCGTTGTTACCGGGCATGAGCAGTTCTTC.

V gene TRBV25-1 combines with J gene TRBJ1-2, with TRBD1 matching over 7 bases. With V trimmed by 3 bases and J by 4 bases, 5 bases remained unmatched. This CDR3 region has 14 residues. Germline V gives CDR1 MGHDK, CDR2 SYGVNS. The CDR3 coding sequence is TGTGCCAGCAGTGACCCGGGACAGATCTATGGCTACACCTTC. Amino acid sequence: CASSDPGQIYGYTF.

This rearrangement joins TRBV28 to TRBJ2-7; no reliable D call. In germline, CDR1 is MDHEN, CDR2 SYDVKM. Trimming pared 6 bases from V and 6 bases from J, leaving 12 bases between. The length of the CDR3 is 12 residues. For the CDR3, the DNA is TGTGCCAGCAGACCCACCCTTGGCGAGCAGTACTTC. Amino acids: CASRPTLGEQYF.

This chain links TRBV10-3 with TRBJ2-7; TRBD2 matches 11 bases. Germline loops: CDR1 ENHRY, CDR2 SYGVKD. V dropped 8 bases and J dropped 9; count of bases not matched to a gene: 9. This CDR3 is 13 amino acids long. CDR3 sequence reads: CAIGAGTSGLQYF. CDR3 DNA: TGTGCCATCGGGGCCGGGACTAGCGGCCTGCAGTACTTC.

The chain combines TRBV14 with TRBJ2-1; 14 bases are shared with TRBD2. The V gene's germline CDR1 is SGHDN and CDR2 FVKESK. CDR3 length: 18 residues. Trimming at V came to 3 bases and at J to 6 bases, leaving 10 bases not matched to a gene. The CDR3, as DNA: TGTGCCAGCAGCCACAGGGGGACTAGCGGGAGTCGTACCAATGAGCAGTTCTTC. Translating it yields CASSHRGTSGSRTNEQFF.

This clonotype was counted a single time. The chain has TRBV12-3 or TRBV12-4 and TRBJ1-1; D is ambiguous. The CDR3 extends over 10 amino acids. V lost 2 bases, J lost 10 bases, and 5 bases lay in between. The chain's CDR3 is CASSLSGAFF. The CDR3 DNA reads TGTGCCAGCAGTTTATCCGGAGCTTTCTTT.

The rearrangement joins TRBV7-3 to TRBJ2-6; the D gene is possibly TRBD2 (5 bases). The CDR3 is 17 amino acids. The V and J ends lost 4 bases and 5 bases respectively, with 18 bases between them. Germline CDR1 is SGHTA and CDR2 is FQGTGA. CDR3 DNA sequence: TGTGCCAGCAGCTCAAACCTAATCACGGGAAGGGCCAACGTCCTGACTTTC. The encoded protein is CASSSNLITGRANVLTF.

This clonotype was detected a few times. This sequence joins TRBV2 and TRBJ1-2, with 7 bases matching TRBD1. The germline V gene encodes CDR1 SNHLY and CDR2 FYNNEI. Trimming cost V 3 bases and J 4 bases; bases outside gene matches: 8. This CDR3 spans 15 amino acids. CDR3 bases: TGTGCCAGCAGTGATAGCCAGGGGGGTCGCTATGGCTACACCTTC. Translated, it gives CASSDSQGGRYGYTF. Drawing the rest from reference TRBV2 and TRBJ1-2, the complete variable domain is EPEVTQTPSHQVTQMGQEVILRCVPISNHLYFYWYRQILGQKVEFLVSFYNNEISEKSEIFDDQFSVERPDGSNFTLKIRSTKLEDSAMYFCASSDSQGGRYGYTFGSGTRLTVV.

This clonotype was detected only once. J is TRBJ2-5 and V is TRBV6-2 or TRBV6-3; D uncertain. Trimming stripped 0 bases from V and 7 bases from J, with 18 bases between. Germline V gene sequence: CDR1 MNHEY, CDR2 SVGEGT. CDR3 size: 16 residues. The CDR3 region is CASSYSKQIRRGTQYF. The CDR3 coding sequence is TGTGCCAGCAGTTACTCGAAACAGATTCGAAGAGGGACCCAGTACTTC.

This sequence joins TRBV5-1 and TRBJ2-5, with unresolved D. The J call is doubtful: the DNA matches TRBJ2-7 better. Germline assignment: CDR1 SGHRS and CDR2 YFSETQ. The CDR3 loop spans 13 amino acids. CDR3 coding DNA: TGCGCCAGCAGCTTGGGGGCCGGAGACGAGCAGTACTTC. This encodes CASSLGAGDEQYF.

The chain's CDR3 is CSAPWTSGNEQYF. The CDR3 bases are TGCAGTGCCCCCTGGACTAGCGGGAACGAGCAGTACTTC. The chain uses TRBV20-1 and TRBJ2-7; 12 positions match TRBD2. The germline CDR1 and CDR2 sequences are DFQATT and SNEGSKA (reference sequence). This CDR3 contains 13 residues. V shed 6 bases, J shed 5 bases, and the junction held 5 bases outside the gene matches.

Only a few counts were recorded for this clonotype. CDR3 in amino acids: CSAEDRANYGYTF. The DNA of the CDR3 is TGCAGTGCTGAAGATAGAGCTAACTATGGCTACACCTTC. The V call is TRBV20-1, the J call TRBJ1-2; D call uncertain. Germline V gene sequence: CDR1 DFQATT, CDR2 SNEGSKA (reference sequence). Trimming cost V 5 bases and J 0 bases, with 10 bases left between them. This CDR3 comprises 13 residues.

The rearrangement uses TRBV11-3 and TRBJ2-4; D unclear. The DNA end is a closer match to TRBJ2-5, so the J assignment may be wrong. Germline-derived CDR1 and CDR2 are SGHNT and YENEEA. The CDR3 is 14 residues long. CDR3 in amino acids: CASSEGQVEETQYF. In DNA, the CDR3 is TGTGCCAGCAGCGAAGGGCAAGTTGAGGAGACCCAGTACTTC.

The rearrangement joins TRBV13 to TRBJ2-3; TRBD2 matches 7 bases. Germline CDR1 is PRHDT and CDR2 is FYEKMQ (reference sequence). The CDR3 consists of 15 residues. V lost 3 bases, J lost 6 bases, and 9 bases stayed unmatched. The CDR3: CASSFSRTSIDTQYF. In DNA form, the CDR3 reads TGTGCCAGCAGCTTTAGCCGGACTAGTATTGATACGCAGTATTTT.

This clonotype turned up a few times. The rearrangement joins TRBV9 to TRBJ2-5, with 7 bases lining up with TRBD2. The CDR3 has 14 amino acids. Germline loops: CDR1 SGDLS, CDR2 YYNGEE. V lost 3 bases and J lost 11; bases outside the gene matches: 13. The CDR3 here is CASSAIKRGGEQYF. The CDR3 nucleotides are TGTGCCAGCAGCGCAATTAAGCGGGGTGGGGAGCAGTACTTC.

CDR3 loop: CASSRQPGIRANEKLFF. The CDR3 bases are TGTGCCAGCAGCCGACAACCCGGGATACGGGCTAATGAAAAACTGTTTTTT. The chain couples TRBV3-1 to TRBJ1-4, with unresolved D. The V gene lost 4 bases and the J gene lost 3 bases, with 18 bases spanning the gap. CDR1 and CDR2 (germline): LGHDT, YNNKEL (reference sequence). This CDR3 spans 17 amino acids.

This chain uses TRBV7-2 with TRBJ2-3; the D is unclear. The germline gives CDR1 SGHTA, CDR2 FQGNSA. This CDR3 is built from 14 residues. Trimming stripped 2 bases from V and 0 bases from J, with 6 bases between. CDR3 sequence reads: CASSLQESTDTQYF. The CDR3 bases are TGTGCCAGCAGCTTACAGGAAAGCACAGATACGCAGTATTTT. The variable domain in full, completed from reference TRBV7-2 and TRBJ2-3, reads GAGVSQSPSNKVTEKGKDVELRCDPISGHTALYWYRQSLGQGLEFLIYFQGNSAPDKSGLPSDRFSAERTGGSVSTLTIQRTQQEDSAVYLCASSLQESTDTQYFGPGTRLTVL.

This rearrangement joins TRBV9 to TRBJ2-3; 10 bases agree with TRBD2. The V and J ends lost 0 bases and 10 bases, in that order; junction bases with no gene match: 2. The CDR3 runs 13 residues. Per germline, CDR1 SGDLS and CDR2 YYNGEE. The CDR3 coding sequence is TGTGCCAGCAGCGTAGGCGGGACTAGCGCGCAGTATTTT. This gives the protein CASSVGGTSAQYF.

A few counts support this clonotype. The CDR3 DNA sequence: TGTGCCAGCAGTCAAACCCGGGGTGGGGCGATGGGCACAGATACGCAGTATTTT. It is translated as CASSQTRGGAMGTDTQYF. The chain carries TRBV12-3 or TRBV12-4 and TRBJ2-3; D may correspond to TRBD1 or TRBD2 (5 bases each). The CDR3 runs to 18 residues. Trimming cost V 5 bases and J 1 base, with 22 bases left between them.

The V gene is TRBV3-1, the J gene TRBJ2-3, with 15 bases that match TRBD2. The CDR3 runs to 15 residues. After removal of 10 bases from V and 3 bases from J, the junction contained 5 bases not matched to a gene. Germline values: CDR1 LGHDT, CDR2 YNNKEL (reference sequence). The CDR3 coding sequence is TGTGCCACGGGGGGGACTAGCGGGAGGACAGATACGCAGTATTTT. It translates to CATGGTSGRTDTQYF.

As regards this clonotype: One junction end does not reproduce the germline sequence, and a read error may be involved. The CDR3 coding sequence is TGTGCCGGCAGCAGGACAGGGGTAAGGCGGGCTTTCTTT. Its protein is CAGSRTGVRRAFF. The chain joins TRBV12-3 or TRBV12-4 to TRBJ1-1; 9 bases line up with TRBD1. CDR3 length: 13 residues.